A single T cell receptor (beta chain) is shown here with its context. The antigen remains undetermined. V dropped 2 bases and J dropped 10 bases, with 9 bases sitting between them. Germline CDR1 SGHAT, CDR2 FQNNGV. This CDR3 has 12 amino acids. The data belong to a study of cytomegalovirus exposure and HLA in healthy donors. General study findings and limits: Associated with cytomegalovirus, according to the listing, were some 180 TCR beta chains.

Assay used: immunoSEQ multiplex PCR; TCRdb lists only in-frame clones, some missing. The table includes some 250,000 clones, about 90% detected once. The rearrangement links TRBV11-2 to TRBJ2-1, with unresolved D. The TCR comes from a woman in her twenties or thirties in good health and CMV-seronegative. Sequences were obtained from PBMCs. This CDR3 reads CASSLISGEQFF. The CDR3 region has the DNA TGTGCCAGCAGCTTAATATCGGGCGAGCAGTTCTTC.